The rows below give T cell receptor beta chains drawn from one sample of a study of Graves' ophthalmopathy and Graves' hyperthyroidism. TCRdb reanalysed the multiplex PCR reads using MiXCR and keeps one entry per CDR3 protein. The table has some 390,000 distinct CDR3 sequences, about a sixth seen once. Sequencing was done on a sample of peripheral blood. These TCRs come from a woman aged 18 to 35 with Graves' ophthalmopathy. CDR3s include the opening cysteine and the closing phenylalanine or tryptophan. The D gene is left open where the match is weak. The size of a clone is reported for some rows only, either as once, few or many, or as a class for expanded clones.

size	D	V	J	DNA	CDR3
many	TRBD1	TRBV30	TRBJ1-2	TGTGCATTGGACAGGGTTTCCACCTTC	CALDRVSTF
many	TRBD1	TRBV7-2	TRBJ2-7	TGTGCCAGCAGCCGCCCGGGACAGCACCTTGGGGAGCAGTACTTC	CASSRPGQHLGEQYF
many	.	TRBV5-1	TRBJ2-5	TGCGCCAGCAGCTTGGATGGGCTCCAAGAGACCCAGTACTTC	CASSLDGLQETQYF
many	TRBD1	TRBV7-9	TRBJ1-6	TGTGCCAGCAGCTTAGTGACCACAGGGGGTAATTCACCCCTCCACTTT	CASSLVTTGGNSPLHF
.	.	TRBV6-2/TRBV6-3	TRBJ2-7	TGTGCCAGCACCCCGGAGTGGTTCTCCTACGAGCAGTACTTC	CASTPEWFSYEQYF
.	TRBD2	TRBV20-1	TRBJ2-5	TGCAGTGCTAACCCCGGGACTAGCGGGAGGGAAGAGACCCAGTACTTC	CSANPGTSGREETQYF
.	.	TRBV12-3/TRBV12-4	TRBJ2-7	TGTGCCAGCAGTTCCGACTTAAAGGCCAGTGGCGAGCAGTACTTC	CASSSDLKASGEQYF
many	.	TRBV19	TRBJ2-5	TGTGCCAGTATGGGTAGGGGAGGAGAGACCCAGTACTTC	CASMGRGGETQYF
.	.	TRBV6-1	TRBJ2-7	TGTGCCAGCAGCGAAACAGGTTTTGGCAAGCAGTACTTC	CASSETGFGKQYF
many	.	TRBV28	TRBJ1-6	TGTGCCAGCAGTTCGAGGGGGTCACCCCTCCACTTT	CASSSRGSPLHF
many	.	TRBV29-1	TRBJ1-1	TGCAGCGCCTGGACGGCGAACACTGAAGCTTTCTTT	CSAWTANTEAFF
many	.	TRBV11-2	TRBJ2-5	TGTGCCAGCAGCTCCAGGGCAGAGACCCAGTACTTC	CASSSRAETQYF
many	.	TRBV5-6	TRBJ1-5	TGTGCCAGCAGCTTGTTTCAAGGGGCACGTCAGCCCCAGCATTTT	CASSLFQGARQPQHF
many	TRBD1	TRBV18	TRBJ1-1	TGTGCCAGCTCACCACCCCCAGGGGGGACTGAAGCTTTCTTT	CASSPPPGGTEAFF
many	.	TRBV28	TRBJ2-7	TGTGCCAGCAGAACCGTCGACAGGTACGAGCAGTACTTC	CASRTVDRYEQYF
.	.	TRBV27	TRBJ1-1	TGTGCCAGCAGTCACGGAACGGACACTGAAGCTTTCTTT	CASSHGTDTEAFF
many	.	TRBV28	TRBJ2-7	TGTGCCAGCAGTCCAGCCGGCACCCCTTACGAGCAGTACTTC	CASSPAGTPYEQYF
many	TRBD1	TRBV28	TRBJ2-7	TGTGCCAGCAGACCGGGGACAGGGGGCAAAAACGAGCAGTACTTC	CASRPGTGGKNEQYF
many	.	TRBV2	TRBJ2-7	TGTGCCAGCAGTCCCCCCCCCAGGGAGGCTGACGAGCAGTACTTC	CASSPPPREADEQYF
.	.	TRBV7-2	TRBJ1-1	TGTGCCAGCAGCTCCCGATTGCGGGACACTGAAGCTTTCTTT	CASSSRLRDTEAFF
many	.	TRBV20-1	TRBJ2-7	TGCAGTGCTCCCGGGAACTACGACGAGCAGTACTTC	CSAPGNYDEQYF
many	.	TRBV9	TRBJ1-2	TGTGCCAGCAGGAAGGGTATCTATGGCTACACCTTC	CASRKGIYGYTF
.	.	TRBV28	TRBJ2-7	TGTGCCAGCAGTTTATCGGGTCGATCAGAGCAGTACTTC	CASSLSGRSEQYF
.	.	TRBV2	TRBJ2-5	TGTGCCAGCGCACGGGGGAACCAAGAGACCCAGTACTTC	CASARGNQETQYF
.	.	TRBV6-1	TRBJ2-2	TGTGCCAGCAGCTCTGTACGGAGGAACACCGGGGAGCTGTTTTTT	CASSSVRRNTGELFF
many	.	TRBV12-3/TRBV12-4	TRBJ1-5	TGTGCCAGCAGTTTAGCAGGATATAGCAATCAGCCCCAGCATTTT	CASSLAGYSNQPQHF
many	.	TRBV20-1	TRBJ2-7	TGCAGTGCTGCGGGACATCGATACGAGCAGTACTTC	CSAAGHRYEQYF
once	.	TRBV11-2	TRBJ1-1	TGTGCCAGCAGTTTAGGACCGGGCCAAAGGGAGGGGACTGAAGCTTTCTTT	CASSLGPGQREGTEAFF
many	.	TRBV12-3/TRBV12-4	TRBJ1-5	TGTGCCAGCAGATTGACCGCGACTCTCAATCAGCCCCAGCATTTT	CASRLTATLNQPQHF
many	.	TRBV20-1	TRBJ2-7	TGCAGTGCTAGAGCACCAGGGTACGAGCAGTACTTC	CSARAPGYEQYF
.	.	TRBV6-5	TRBJ2-7	TGTGCCAGCAGTTACCGGGGGCAGACCTACGAGCAGTACTTC	CASSYRGQTYEQYF
many	TRBD2	TRBV7-2	TRBJ2-7	TGTGCCAGCAGCCATACTAGCGGGGGTACCTACGAGCAGTACTTC	CASSHTSGGTYEQYF
many	TRBD1	TRBV7-3	TRBJ2-7	TGTGCCAGCAGCTTGACTCACATTCGACAGGGCCTTCCGTGCGAGCAGTACTTC	CASSLTHIRQGLPCEQYF
many	.	TRBV29-1	TRBJ1-1	TGCAGCGTCCTCGGCTACACTGAAGCTTTCTTT	CSVLGYTEAFF
many	.	TRBV28	TRBJ2-4	TGTGCCAGCAGTTTCTCCGAAAACATTCAGTACTTC	CASSFSENIQYF
many	TRBD2	TRBV4-1	TRBJ2-7	TGCGCCAGCAGCCAAGAGCCGGGACTAGGGATCTACAAGCAGTACTTC	CASSQEPGLGIYKQYF